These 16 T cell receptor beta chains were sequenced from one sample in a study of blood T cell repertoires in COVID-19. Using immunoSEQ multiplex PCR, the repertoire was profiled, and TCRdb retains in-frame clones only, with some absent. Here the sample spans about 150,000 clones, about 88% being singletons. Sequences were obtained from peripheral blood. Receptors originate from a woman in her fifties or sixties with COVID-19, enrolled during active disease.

In nucleotides, the CDR3 is TGCGCCAGCAGCTTGGACAGTTATAATGAAAAACTGTTTTTT. Its protein is CASSLDSYNEKLFF. The V gene is TRBV5-1, the J gene TRBJ1-4; D unresolved. The germline V gene encodes CDR1 SGHRS and CDR2 YFSETQ. Between the trimmed V and J ends, which lost 0 bases and 4 bases, there was a span of 7 bases. This CDR3 has 14 amino acids.

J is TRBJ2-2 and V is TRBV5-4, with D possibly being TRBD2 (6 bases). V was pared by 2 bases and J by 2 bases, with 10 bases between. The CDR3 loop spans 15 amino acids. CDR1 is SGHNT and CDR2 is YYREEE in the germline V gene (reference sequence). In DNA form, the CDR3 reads TGTGCCAGCAGCTTCGGAGGGGATAACACCGGGGAGCTGTTTTTT. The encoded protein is CASSFGGDNTGELFF.

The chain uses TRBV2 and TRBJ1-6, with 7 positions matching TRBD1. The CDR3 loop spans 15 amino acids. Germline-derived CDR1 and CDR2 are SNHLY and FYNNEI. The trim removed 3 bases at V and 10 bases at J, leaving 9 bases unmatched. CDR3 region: CASSDEQGRVSPLHF. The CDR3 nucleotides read TGTGCCAGCAGTGATGAACAGGGGCGCGTCTCACCCCTCCACTTT.

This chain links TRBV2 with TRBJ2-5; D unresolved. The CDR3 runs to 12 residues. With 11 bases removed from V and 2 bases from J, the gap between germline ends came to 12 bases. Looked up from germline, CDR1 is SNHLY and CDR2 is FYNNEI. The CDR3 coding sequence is TGTGCCGGTAGACAATGGCAAGAGACCCAGTACTTC. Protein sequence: CAGRQWQETQYF.

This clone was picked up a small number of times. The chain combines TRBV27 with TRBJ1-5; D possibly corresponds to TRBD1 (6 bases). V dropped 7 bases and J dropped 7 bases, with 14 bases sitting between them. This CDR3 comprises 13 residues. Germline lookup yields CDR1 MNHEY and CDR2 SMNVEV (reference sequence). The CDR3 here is CASKGGGGQPQHF. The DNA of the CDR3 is TGTGCCAGCAAGGGAGGGGGTGGCCAGCCCCAGCATTTT.

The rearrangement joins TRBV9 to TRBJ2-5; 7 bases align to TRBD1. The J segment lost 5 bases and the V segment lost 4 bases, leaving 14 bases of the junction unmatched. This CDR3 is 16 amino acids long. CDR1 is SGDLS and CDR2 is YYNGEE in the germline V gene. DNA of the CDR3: TGTGCCAGCAGCCTCCAACACCAGGGGGTCCGGGAGACCCAGTACTTC. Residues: CASSLQHQGVRETQYF.

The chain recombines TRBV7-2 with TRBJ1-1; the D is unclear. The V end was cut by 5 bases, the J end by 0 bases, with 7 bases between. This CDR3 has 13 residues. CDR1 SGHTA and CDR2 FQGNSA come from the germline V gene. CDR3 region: CASSLHMNTEAFF. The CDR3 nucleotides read TGTGCCAGCAGCCTGCACATGAACACTGAAGCTTTCTTT.

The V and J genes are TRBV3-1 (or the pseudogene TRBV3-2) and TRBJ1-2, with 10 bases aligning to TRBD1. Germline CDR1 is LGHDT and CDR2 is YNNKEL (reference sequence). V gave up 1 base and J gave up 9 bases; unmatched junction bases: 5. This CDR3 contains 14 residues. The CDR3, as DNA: TGTGCCAGCAGCCAAGGGCGGGACAGGGGACGCTACACCTTC. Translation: CASSQGRDRGRYTF.

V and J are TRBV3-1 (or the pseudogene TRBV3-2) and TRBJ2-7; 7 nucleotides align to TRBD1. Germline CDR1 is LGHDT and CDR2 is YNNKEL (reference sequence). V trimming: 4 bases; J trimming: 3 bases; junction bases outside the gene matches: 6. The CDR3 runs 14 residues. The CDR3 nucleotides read TGTGCCAGCAGCCCTTGGACAGGTAACTACGAGCAGTACTTC. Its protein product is CASSPWTGNYEQYF.

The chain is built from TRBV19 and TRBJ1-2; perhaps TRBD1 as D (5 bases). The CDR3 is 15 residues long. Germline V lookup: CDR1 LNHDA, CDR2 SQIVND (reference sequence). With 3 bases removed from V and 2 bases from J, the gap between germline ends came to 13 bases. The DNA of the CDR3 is TGTGCCAGTAGTATGGTAGGGGAAAGGAACTATGGCTACACCTTC. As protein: CASSMVGERNYGYTF.

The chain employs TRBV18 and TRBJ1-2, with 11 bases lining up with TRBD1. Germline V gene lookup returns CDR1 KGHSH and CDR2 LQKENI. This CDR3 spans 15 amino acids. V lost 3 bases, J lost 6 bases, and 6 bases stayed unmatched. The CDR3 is CASSPLGQGDHGYTF. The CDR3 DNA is TGTGCCAGCTCACCCCTGGGACAGGGGGATCATGGCTACACCTTC.

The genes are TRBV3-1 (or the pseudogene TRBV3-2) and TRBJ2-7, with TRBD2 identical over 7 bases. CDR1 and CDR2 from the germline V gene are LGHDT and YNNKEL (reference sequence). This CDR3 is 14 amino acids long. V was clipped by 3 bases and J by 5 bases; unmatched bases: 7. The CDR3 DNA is TGTGCCAGCAGCCAGACAGCGGGATATGACGAGCAGTACTTC. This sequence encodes CASSQTAGYDEQYF.

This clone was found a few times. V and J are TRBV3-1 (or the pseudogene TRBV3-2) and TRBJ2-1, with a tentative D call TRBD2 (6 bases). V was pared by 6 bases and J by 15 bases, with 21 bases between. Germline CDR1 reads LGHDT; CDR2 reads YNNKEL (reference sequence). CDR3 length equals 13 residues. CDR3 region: CASSLKSGTRGFF. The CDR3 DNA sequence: TGTGCCAGCAGTTTAAAATCCGGGACTCGGGGGTTCTTC.

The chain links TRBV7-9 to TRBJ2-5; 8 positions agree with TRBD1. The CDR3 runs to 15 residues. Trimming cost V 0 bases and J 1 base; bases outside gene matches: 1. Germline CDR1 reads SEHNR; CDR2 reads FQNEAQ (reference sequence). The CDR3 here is CASSLAGTGQETQYF. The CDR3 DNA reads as TGTGCCAGCAGCTTAGCGGGGACAGGCCAAGAGACCCAGTACTTC.

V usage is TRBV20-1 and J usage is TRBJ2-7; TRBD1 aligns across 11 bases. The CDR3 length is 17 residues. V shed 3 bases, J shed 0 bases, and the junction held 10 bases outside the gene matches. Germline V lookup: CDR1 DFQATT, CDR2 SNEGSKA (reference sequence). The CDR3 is CSASSDRGRKSSYEQYF. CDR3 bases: TGCAGTGCTAGTTCGGACAGGGGGCGTAAGAGCTCCTACGAGCAGTACTTC.

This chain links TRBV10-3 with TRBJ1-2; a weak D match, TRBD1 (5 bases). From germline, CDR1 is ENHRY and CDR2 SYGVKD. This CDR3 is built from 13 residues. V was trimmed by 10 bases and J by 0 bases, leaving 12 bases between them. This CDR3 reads CATETDTNYGYTF. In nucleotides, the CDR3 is TGTGCCACCGAGACAGACACTAACTATGGCTACACCTTC.